The clone carrying this T cell receptor beta chain was detected only a few times. The antigen is unknown. The authors ran a second PCR of about 7 to 12 cycles using a sample-barcoded 5' primer and a J-beta primer mix. Every single cDNA molecule received a tag from a template-switch adaptor with 12 random nucleotides. Every sample produced at least 2.5 million CDR3-containing paired-end reads. TCRdb re-called the 5' RACE reads with MiXCR, one entry per CDR3 protein. The data show about 830,000 distinct CDR3 sequences, with roughly 64% seen just once and about 20% held by the top ten. These data are taken from a study of blood T cells in healthy people across ages. Donors each provided about 10 milliliters of peripheral blood. Study conclusions and caveats: With unsorted PBMCs, a conclusive comparison of naive versus antigen-experienced cells was not possible.

The sample was blood. The clonotype comes from a man younger than 45 in good health.

The CDR3 DNA follows: TGCGCCAGCTGGACAGGGAACTCTGGGGCCAACGTCCTGACTTTC. Translated: CASWTGNSGANVLTF. V and J are TRBV5-1 and TRBJ2-6, with 8 bases fitting TRBD1. CDR1 is SGHRS and CDR2 is YFSETQ in the germline V gene. CDR3 size: 15 residues. After removal of 7 bases from V and 0 bases from J, the junction contained 3 bases not matched to a gene.